The clone carrying this T cell receptor (beta chain) has only a few counts. The sample is drawn from a study of early T cells in non-severe SARS-CoV-2 infection. Study overall: Unsorted whole blood bulk RNA was sequenced, with unpaired chains.

The V and J ends lost 4 bases and 5 bases respectively, with 11 bases between them. CDR1 is MGHRA and CDR2 is YSYEKL in the germline V gene. CDR3 length: 13 residues. Each CDR3 protein gets one entry after TCRdb re-called the 5' RACE reads with MiXCR. The sample contains about 76,000 distinct CDR3 sequences, 15% to 18% of which appear only once. The chain recombines TRBV4-1 with TRBJ1-1, with D possibly TRBD1 on 6 matching bases. This receptor was taken from an adult who was a healthcare worker with PCR-confirmed SARS-CoV-2 infection or an uninfected control (not recorded which). Sequencing was done on a sample of whole blood. CDR3 sequence: CASSRGQSTEAFF. The CDR3 coding sequence is TGCGCCAGCAGCCGCGGACAGTCTACTGAAGCTTTCTTT.